The 20 T cell receptor beta chains below all came from one sample that was sequenced in a study of T cell changes during pregnancy in multiple sclerosis. The data were produced by immunoSEQ multiplex PCR, yet TCRdb's version contains in-frame clones alone and is incomplete. The table lists some 54,000 clones, 90% to 95% of them singletons. The material sequenced was CD8+ T cells from peripheral blood mononuclear cells, taken in the third trimester of pregnancy. The receptors originated from a female donor with multiple sclerosis, enrolled in a pregnancy study.

The J gene is TRBJ1-5, the V gene TRBV2; 8 bases align to TRBD1. From germline, CDR1 is SNHLY and CDR2 FYNNEI. Germline trimming cut 6 bases from V and 0 bases from J; bases unmatched to any gene: 4. This CDR3 contains 15 residues. CDR3: CASREGQVSNQPQHF. Here the CDR3 DNA reads TGTGCCAGCAGGGAGGGACAGGTTAGCAATCAGCCCCAGCATTTT.

The rearrangement joins TRBV28 to TRBJ2-5, with a weak D call TRBD2 (6 bases). The CDR3 covers 13 residues. Germline V CDR1 and CDR2: MDHEN, SYDVKM. V lost 7 bases to trimming and J lost 2 bases, with 11 bases between them. CDR3 sequence: CASKGTEQETQYF. CDR3 nucleotides: TGTGCCAGCAAGGGGACTGAGCAAGAGACCCAGTACTTC.

About this clone itself: This sample includes further DNA sequences coding for the same CDR3. This sequence joins TRBV28 and TRBJ2-7, with TRBD2 identical over 11 bases. The junction had 2 bases not matched to a gene; V was cut back by 6 bases and J by 1 base. The CDR3 covers 14 residues. The germline V gene encodes CDR1 MDHEN and CDR2 SYDVKM. CDR3 sequence: CASSLAGGSYEQYF. CDR3 DNA: TGTGCCAGCAGCCTAGCGGGAGGTTCCTACGAGCAGTACTTC.

V and J are TRBV30 and TRBJ1-1; D remains ambiguous. The germline V gene encodes CDR1 GTSNPN and CDR2 SVGIG (reference sequence). This CDR3 contains 11 residues. V lost 0 bases, J lost 5 bases, and 4 bases lay in between. The CDR3 spells CAWSVLTEAFF. In DNA, the CDR3 is TGTGCCTGGAGTGTACTGACTGAAGCTTTCTTT.

This clone came up once. The V call is TRBV7-8, the J call TRBJ2-3; 10 bases fit TRBD2. The CDR3 runs 21 residues. Germline V gene lookup returns CDR1 SGHVS and CDR2 FQNEAQ. J was trimmed by 4 bases and V by 2 bases; bases with no gene match: 21. CDR3 coding DNA: TGTGCCAGCAGCTTACAAACTAGCGGGGACAAATGGAGAAATATTGCAGATACGCAGTATTTT. Translating gives CASSLQTSGDKWRNIADTQYF.

The chain employs TRBV11-2 and TRBJ2-7; TRBD2 aligns across 9 bases. J was trimmed by 3 bases and V by 5 bases; bases with no gene match: 11. CDR1 and CDR2 (germline): SGHAT, FQNNGV. The CDR3 has 16 residues. This CDR3 is CASSHQRASGNYEQYF. CDR3 DNA sequence: TGTGCCAGCAGCCATCAGAGGGCTAGCGGGAACTACGAGCAGTACTTC.

The V and J genes are TRBV27 and TRBJ2-5; weak D call: TRBD2 (6 bases). There are 14 residues in the CDR3. V shed 4 bases and J shed 7 bases, with 16 bases lying between them. Germline-derived CDR1 and CDR2 are MNHEY and SMNVEV (reference sequence). CDR3 loop: CASSYTGTRGTQYF. CDR3 in DNA: TGTGCCAGCAGTTATACCGGGACTCGCGGGACCCAGTACTTC.

The chain has TRBV28 and TRBJ1-3; TRBD1 matches 9 bases. Germline lookup yields CDR1 MDHEN and CDR2 SYDVKM. The CDR3 sequence is 14 residues long. J lost 4 bases, V lost 6 bases, and 4 bases had no gene match. The CDR3 loop reads CASSGQGPGNTIYF. The CDR3 nucleotides are TGTGCCAGCAGCGGACAGGGGCCGGGAAACACCATATATTTT.

The V and J genes are TRBV21-1 and TRBJ2-7; TRBD1 is the table's D call, not checked against the DNA. TRBV21-1 is termed a pseudogene. The CDR3 length is 14 residues. The CDR3 DNA follows: TGTGCCAATCCGCCCCGGGACAGGGACTACGAGCAGTACTTC. Amino acids: CANPPRDRDYEQYF.

The chain has TRBV5-6 and TRBJ2-1, with 12 bases aligning to TRBD2. The CDR3 length is 14 residues. Germline CDR1 reads SGHDT; CDR2 reads YYEEEE. V lost 4 bases and J lost 7; bases outside the gene matches: 3. The CDR3 spells CASSPGTSGNEQFF. The CDR3 DNA is TGTGCCAGCAGCCCCGGGACTAGCGGGAATGAGCAGTTCTTC.

J is TRBJ1-1 and V is TRBV7-9; D not resolved. The CDR3 spans 17 residues. Germline V gives CDR1 SEHNR, CDR2 FQNEAQ (reference sequence). V was shortened by 6 bases and J by 2 bases, with 22 bases between the two germline ends. CDR3 nucleotide sequence: TGTGCCAGCAGGCCGAAATGGCGGGGTGGAAACAACACTGAAGCTTTCTTT. The encoded protein is CASRPKWRGGNNTEAFF. Using reference TRBV7-9 and TRBJ1-1 for the parts outside the CDR3, the full variable domain is DTGVSQNPRHKITKRGQNVTFRCDPISEHNRLYWYRQTLGQGPEFLTYFQNEAQLEKSRLLSDRFSAERPKGSFSTLEIQRTEQGDSAMYLCASRPKWRGGNNTEAFFGQGTRLTVV.

V and J are TRBV9 and TRBJ2-1; the D gene is possibly TRBD2 (6 bases). The CDR3 contains 15 residues. Trimming pared 0 bases from V and 7 bases from J, leaving 14 bases between. The germline gives CDR1 SGDLS, CDR2 YYNGEE. The CDR3 DNA reads TGTGCCAGCAGCGTAGGGCAACTAGCCCCAAATGAGCAGTTCTTC. This encodes CASSVGQLAPNEQFF.

V is TRBV7-6 and J is TRBJ2-2, with D possibly matching TRBD2 (8 bases). V gave up 2 bases and J gave up 5 bases, with 24 bases separating them. Germline loops: CDR1 SGHVS, CDR2 FNYEAQ. This CDR3 has 19 amino acids. In DNA, the CDR3 is TGTGCCAGCAGCTTATACGAGGGGGCGGCAGCGGGAGATACCGGGGAGCTGTTTTTT. As protein: CASSLYEGAAAGDTGELFF.

The genes are TRBV29-1 and TRBJ2-7; D is undetermined. Trimming shortened V by 4 bases and J by 3 bases, and 7 bases separated the two germline ends. Germline CDR1 SQVTM, CDR2 ANQGSEA. The CDR3 sequence is 11 residues long. CDR3 bases: TGCAGCGTTGGGCCTTACTACGAGCAGTACTTC. Protein sequence: CSVGPYYEQYF.

The chain couples TRBV11-2 to TRBJ2-1; 8 nucleotides align to TRBD2. J was trimmed by 8 bases and V by 4 bases; bases with no gene match: 10. Per germline, CDR1 SGHAT and CDR2 FQNNGV. The CDR3 contains 15 residues. CDR3 in DNA: TGTGCCAGCAGCTCGACCGGGACTAGGGGCGATGAGCAGTTCTTC. Its protein is CASSSTGTRGDEQFF.

V and J are TRBV4-2 and TRBJ2-1; 13 positions match TRBD2. Germline V gene data show CDR1 as LGHNA and CDR2 as YNFKEQ. CDR3 size: 17 residues. V trimming: 4 bases; J trimming: 2 bases; junction bases outside the gene matches: 5. For the CDR3, the DNA is TGTGCCAGCAGCCCCGGACTAGCGGGAGCCCCCTACAATGAGCAGTTCTTC. Translation: CASSPGLAGAPYNEQFF.

V gene TRBV5-1 combines with J gene TRBJ2-7; 7 bases align to TRBD2. V dropped 4 bases and J dropped 2; count of bases not matched to a gene: 9. CDR3 length equals 15 residues. CDR1 SGHRS and CDR2 YFSETQ come from the germline V gene. Written as DNA, the CDR3 is TGCGCCAGCAGCCTCACTAGCGCTGATCCCTACGAGCAGTACTTC. Amino acid sequence: CASSLTSADPYEQYF.

This clone was observed a few times. The chain is built from TRBV6-5 and TRBJ1-1, with no clear D. This CDR3 spans 14 amino acids. Per the germline V gene, CDR1 is MNHEY and CDR2 is SVGAGI. The V end was cut by 6 bases, the J end by 1 base, with 12 bases between. DNA for the CDR3: TGTGCCAGCAGCTCAATAGAAAGGAACACTGAAGCTTTCTTT. Translation gives CASSSIERNTEAFF.

The chain uses TRBV12-5 and TRBJ1-1; no firm D call. Trimming took off 7 bases at V and 7 bases at J, with 7 bases between the two ends. Germline-derived CDR1 and CDR2 are LGHNT and FRNRAP. The CDR3 length is 10 residues. The CDR3 loop is CASVTGEAFF. In DNA, the CDR3 is TGTGCTAGTGTTACCGGTGAAGCTTTCTTT.

This rearrangement joins TRBV7-9 to TRBJ2-2; 9 bases agree with TRBD1. V dropped 3 bases and J dropped 5; count of bases not matched to a gene: 10. In germline, CDR1 is SEHNR, CDR2 FQNEAQ (reference sequence). The CDR3 has 17 amino acids. The CDR3 DNA reads as TGTGCCAGCAGCTTCTTACCGGGACAGGGAGATACCGGGGAGCTGTTTTTT. Amino acid sequence: CASSFLPGQGDTGELFF.